These 32 T cell receptor beta chains were all obtained from the same sample, sequenced in a study of STAT3 mutations in large granular lymphocyte leukemia. The study, taken as a whole, reports: Every T-cell large granular lymphocyte leukemia patient had at least one immunodominant TCR beta clonotype.

This table comes from immunoSEQ multiplex PCR, and its TCRdb copy is limited to in-frame clones, with some not included. This repertoire shows tens of thousands of clones, around 88% found once; its top ten account for more than 9.5%. Antigen specificity for these receptors is unknown. Source material: peripheral blood mononuclear cells. These receptors were collected from a man in his sixties with T-cell large granular lymphocyte leukemia. Some clones in this sample may be carry-over from other donors' samples.

The chain joins TRBV18 to TRBJ2-7; a weak D match, TRBD2 (5 bases). Trimming shortened V by 3 bases and J by 0 bases, and 9 bases separated the two germline ends. The CDR3 is 14 amino acids. CDR1 KGHSH and CDR2 LQKENI come from the germline V gene. CDR3 amino acids: CASSPDSPSYEQYF. CDR3 sequence (DNA): TGTGCCAGCTCACCGGACTCACCCTCCTACGAGCAGTACTTC.

The chain has TRBV4-1 and TRBJ2-4, with D perhaps matching TRBD1 or TRBD2 (5 bases each). The CDR3 runs 13 residues. The V gene lost 10 bases and the J gene lost 8 bases, with 18 bases spanning the gap. Germline-derived CDR1 and CDR2 are MGHRA and YSYEKL. The DNA for the CDR3 is TGCGCCACGTCGGAGGTGGGGCGGGACATTCAGTACTTC. This translates into CATSEVGRDIQYF.

V gene TRBV10-2 combines with J gene TRBJ1-2; D unclear. The germline gives CDR1 WSHSY, CDR2 SAAADI. CDR3 size: 15 residues. Trimming removed 1 base from V and 3 bases from J, with 12 bases in between. The DNA for the CDR3 is TGCGCCAGCAGTGAGTTTTGGGCTGAGGACTATGGCTACACCTTC. Translation gives CASSEFWAEDYGYTF.

J is TRBJ2-7 and V is TRBV7-6, with unresolved D. The CDR3 has 14 amino acids. Germline loops: CDR1 SGHVS, CDR2 FNYEAQ. The V and J ends lost 0 bases and 2 bases respectively, with 8 bases between them. CDR3 region: CASSLAPTAYEQYF. The CDR3 DNA follows: TGTGCCAGCAGCTTAGCCCCTACCGCCTACGAGCAGTACTTC.

The chain couples TRBV5-1 to TRBJ2-5; 8 bases fit TRBD2. The CDR3 is made up of 16 amino acids. Germline V gives CDR1 SGHRS, CDR2 YFSETQ. Trimming took 3 bases from V and 4 from J; bases not matched to a gene: 11. The DNA for the CDR3 is TGCGCCAGCAGCTCAAGCGGCGGACTAGCCGGAGAGACCCAGTACTTC. Its protein product is CASSSSGGLAGETQYF. The full variable domain, completed using reference TRBV5-1 and TRBJ2-5, is KAGVTQTPRYLIKTRGQQVTLSCSPISGHRSVSWYQQTPGQGLQFLFEYFSETQRNKGNFPGRFSGRQFSNSRSEMNVSTLELGDSALYLCASSSSGGLAGETQYFGPGTRLLVL.

The CDR3 region has the DNA TGCAGTGGTCTTTCAAATGAGCAGTTCTTC. Translated, it gives CSGLSNEQFF. The chain recombines TRBV29-1 with TRBJ2-1, with unresolved D. The V gene's germline CDR1 is SQVTM and CDR2 ANQGSEA. The CDR3 length is 10 residues.

CDR3 nucleotides: TGTGCCAGCAGTCCCCCGTGGCGTTACGAGCAGTACTTC. Protein product: CASSPPWRYEQYF. The chain joins TRBV28 to TRBJ2-7; the D is unclear. The V end lost 5 bases, the J end lost 4 bases, and 12 bases lay between the germline ends. Germline lookup yields CDR1 MDHEN and CDR2 SYDVKM. The CDR3 totals 13 residues. The variable domain in full, with the rest retrieved from reference TRBV28 and TRBJ2-7, is DVKVTQSSRYLVKRTGEKVFLECVQDMDHENMFWYRQDPGLGLRLIYFSYDVKMKEKGDIPEGYSVSREKKERFSLILESASTNQTSMYLCASSPPWRYEQYFGPGTRLTVT.

The V call is TRBV5-4, the J call TRBJ1-6, with D maybe TRBD1 (5 bases). The ends were cut back, 0 bases at V and 5 bases at J, with 9 bases in the middle. The CDR3 has 15 amino acids. Germline values: CDR1 SGHNT, CDR2 YYREEE (reference sequence). DNA of the CDR3: TGTGCCAGCAGCTTGGCGGGACGCAATAATTCACCCCTCCACTTT. Protein: CASSLAGRNNSPLHF.

This clone was observed once. The genes are TRBV7-2 and TRBJ1-6; no firm D call. CDR1 and CDR2 (germline): SGHTA, FQGNSA. Trimming removed 2 bases from V and 9 bases from J, with 11 bases in between. The CDR3 covers 14 residues. The CDR3 bases are TGTGCCAGCAGCTTATCGGTCCGAGGTTCACCCCTCCACTTT. It codes for CASSLSVRGSPLHF.

The chain couples TRBV5-6 to TRBJ1-3, with D unresolved. Germline V gene sequence: CDR1 SGHDT, CDR2 YYEEEE. The CDR3 has 15 residues. Trimming took 1 base from V and 0 from J, leaving 8 bases between them. For the CDR3, the DNA is TGTGCCAGCAGCTTGACCGGCACCTCTGGAAACACCATATATTTT. Protein sequence: CASSLTGTSGNTIYF.

V and J are TRBV9 and TRBJ2-7; possible D gene TRBD2, 7 bases. The V gene lost 4 bases and the J gene lost 0 bases, with 20 bases spanning the gap. The CDR3 spans 17 residues. The germline V gene encodes CDR1 SGDLS and CDR2 YYNGEE. CDR3 nucleotides: TGTGCCAGCAGCCCCCGTGGGGGGGCTACAACCTCCTACGAGCAGTACTTC. Its protein product is CASSPRGGATTSYEQYF.

This sequence joins TRBV5-1 and TRBJ2-2; TRBD2 matches at 11 bases. This CDR3 is 16 amino acids long. V lost 4 bases to trimming and J lost 9 bases; unmatched junction nucleotides: 11. The V gene's germline CDR1 is SGHRS and CDR2 YFSETQ. The CDR3 nucleotides read TGCGCCAGCAGCGGGACTAGCGGTAGAGGGAGCAGGGAGCTGTTTTTT. This gives the protein CASSGTSGRGSRELFF.

The rearrangement joins TRBV7-2 to TRBJ1-2; D gene unclear. Germline CDR1 and CDR2: SGHTA and FQGNSA. Trimming removed 5 bases at V and 5 bases at J, with 15 bases between. The CDR3 has 14 amino acids. The CDR3, as DNA: TGTGCCAGCAGCCCGGAGTTCCATGGGTATGGCTACACCTTC. Translated, it gives CASSPEFHGYGYTF. The variable domain in full, completed from reference TRBV7-2 and TRBJ1-2, reads GAGVSQSPSNKVTEKGKDVELRCDPISGHTALYWYRQSLGQGLEFLIYFQGNSAPDKSGLPSDRFSAERTGGSVSTLTIQRTQQEDSAVYLCASSPEFHGYGYTFGSGTRLTVV.

This clone was found a few times. This chain links TRBV5-4 with TRBJ2-7; a weak D match, TRBD1 (6 bases). In germline, CDR1 is SGHNT, CDR2 YYREEE (reference sequence). This CDR3 has 16 amino acids. Trimming cost V 4 bases and J 0 bases, with 17 bases left between them. The CDR3 loop is CASSPQGWATSYEQYF. The CDR3 nucleotides read TGTGCCAGCAGCCCCCAGGGGTGGGCGACCTCCTACGAGCAGTACTTC.

The gene calls are TRBV19 and TRBJ1-1; perhaps TRBD1 as D (5 bases). This CDR3 is 15 amino acids long. Germline V gene sequence: CDR1 LNHDA, CDR2 SQIVND (reference sequence). Between the trimmed V and J ends, which lost 4 bases and 2 bases, there was a span of 14 bases. Here the CDR3 DNA reads TGTGCCAGTAGTACCACCCCGGGACTCAACACTGAAGCTTTCTTT. This translates into CASSTTPGLNTEAFF.

The rearrangement uses TRBV30 and TRBJ1-3; D gene unclear. The CDR3 spans 12 residues. CDR1 and CDR2 (germline): GTSNPN, SVGIG (reference sequence). Trimming stripped 4 bases from V and 0 bases from J, with 4 bases between. CDR3 residues: CAWKASGNTIYF. In DNA form, the CDR3 reads TGTGCCTGGAAGGCCTCTGGAAACACCATATATTTT.

This chain uses TRBV30 with TRBJ1-1; D unresolved. The ends were cut back, 2 bases at V and 9 bases at J, with 16 bases in the middle. This CDR3 is built from 13 residues. Germline values: CDR1 GTSNPN, CDR2 SVGIG (reference sequence). CDR3 sequence: CAWSWRRETQAFF. In DNA, the CDR3 is TGTGCCTGGAGTTGGAGGAGGGAGACTCAAGCTTTCTTT.

CDR3 bases: TGTGCCAGCAGCCGGGCCTATTTAAACTATGGCTACACCTTC. This translates into CASSRAYLNYGYTF. The gene calls are TRBV13 and TRBJ1-2; D uncertain. V was pared by 5 bases and J by 2 bases, with 12 bases between. Germline CDR1 and CDR2: PRHDT and FYEKMQ (reference sequence). The CDR3 runs 14 residues.

V gene TRBV5-1 combines with J gene TRBJ2-2, with D unresolved. The CDR3 runs to 14 residues. Germline V CDR1 and CDR2: SGHRS, YFSETQ. V lost 0 bases and J lost 4, with 7 bases in between. DNA for the CDR3: TGCGCCAGCAGCTTGGCACAAAGCACCGGGGAGCTGTTTTTT. It codes for CASSLAQSTGELFF.

This sequence joins TRBV27 and TRBJ1-1; no definite D call. CDR3 size: 12 residues. The V end lost 8 bases, the J end lost 5 bases, and 12 bases lay between the germline ends. Per the germline V gene, CDR1 is MNHEY and CDR2 is SMNVEV (reference sequence). CDR3 amino acids: CASGPGVTEAFF. For the CDR3, the DNA is TGTGCCAGCGGGCCCGGGGTGACTGAAGCTTTCTTT.

With regard to this clone: At one of its ends the junction is not consistent with the germline gene, which may arise from a read error. The chain is built from TRBV30 and TRBJ2-1; TRBD2 is a possible D gene (5 bases). The CDR3 has 10 residues. Germline CDR1 GTSNPN, CDR2 SVGIG (reference sequence). CDR3 protein: CAWERNGQFF. CDR3 nucleotide sequence: TGTGCCTGGGAGCGGAATGGGCAGTTCTTC.

This sequence joins TRBV5-1 and TRBJ2-7; 15 nucleotides line up with TRBD2. Germline loops: CDR1 SGHRS, CDR2 YFSETQ. The CDR3 loop spans 15 amino acids. V shed 4 bases, J shed 10 bases, and the junction held 9 bases outside the gene matches. The CDR3 DNA reads as TGCGCCAGCAGCCTGGGACTAGCGGGAGGTGGCCCTCAGTACTTC. It encodes CASSLGLAGGGPQYF. Based on the CDR3 plus reference TRBV5-1 and TRBJ2-7, the full variable domain is KAGVTQTPRYLIKTRGQQVTLSCSPISGHRSVSWYQQTPGQGLQFLFEYFSETQRNKGNFPGRFSGRQFSNSRSEMNVSTLELGDSALYLCASSLGLAGGGPQYFGPGTRLTVT.

The chain has TRBV12-5 and TRBJ1-6; 7 bases line up with TRBD1. The CDR3 length is 15 residues. J was trimmed by 11 bases and V by 9 bases; bases with no gene match: 16. CDR1 and CDR2 from the germline V gene are LGHNT and FRNRAP. The CDR3 DNA reads TGTGCTAGCCGGGGACAGACCCTTTTTAGGGCACCCCTCCACTTT. Protein sequence: CASRGQTLFRAPLHF.

This clone was seen once. This chain uses TRBV5-1 with TRBJ2-6, with D maybe TRBD2 (5 bases). The CDR3 runs 14 residues. Trimming stripped 4 bases from V and 0 bases from J, with 5 bases between. Germline values: CDR1 SGHRS, CDR2 YFSETQ. The DNA for the CDR3 is TGCGCCAGCAGCCGGGACTCTGGGGCCAACGTCCTGACTTTC. Translation: CASSRDSGANVLTF.

This chain connects TRBV29-1 to TRBJ1-3; 10 bases align to TRBD1. Germline trimming cut 3 bases from V and 0 bases from J; bases unmatched to any gene: 14. This CDR3 contains 19 residues. Germline V gene sequence: CDR1 SQVTM, CDR2 ANQGSEA. The CDR3 DNA follows: TGCAGCGTTGAGGGGACAGGGGCCCTTTTTGGTAGCTCTGGAAACACCATATATTTT. This encodes CSVEGTGALFGSSGNTIYF. The full variable domain, in which reference TRBV29-1 and TRBJ1-3 provide the parts outside the CDR3, is SAVISQKPSRDICQRGTSLTIQCQVDSQVTMMFWYRQQPGQSLTLIATANQGSEATYESGFVIDKFPISRPNLTFSTLTVSNMSPEDSSIYLCSVEGTGALFGSSGNTIYFGEGSWLTVV.

The V and J genes are TRBV19 and TRBJ2-7; 9 bases are shared with TRBD1. This CDR3 contains 14 residues. V gave up 4 bases and J gave up 4 bases; unmatched junction bases: 5. Looked up from germline, CDR1 is LNHDA and CDR2 is SQIVND (reference sequence). CDR3 bases: TGTGCCAGTAGTACCGACAGGGGGTCTTACGAGCAGTACTTC. Encoded protein: CASSTDRGSYEQYF.

The chain couples TRBV7-9 to TRBJ2-3; D is unclear. Germline CDR1 is SEHNR and CDR2 is FQNEAQ (reference sequence). The V and J ends lost 1 base and 0 bases respectively, with 8 bases between them. The CDR3 has 15 residues. The CDR3 nucleotides are TGTGCCAGCAGCTTAGGGTCTATCAGCACAGATACGCAGTATTTT. This encodes CASSLGSISTDTQYF.

The genes are TRBV2 and TRBJ2-7; tentatively, D is TRBD1 or TRBD2 (5 bases each). V was pared by 5 bases and J by 7 bases, with 18 bases between. CDR3 length equals 14 residues. Germline loops: CDR1 SNHLY, CDR2 FYNNEI. The CDR3 DNA sequence: TGTGCCAGCAGTTCCCGGGACGCCAACTGGGAGCAGTACTTC. Translating it yields CASSSRDANWEQYF.

This clone was counted once. This chain joins TRBV5-1 and TRBJ2-3; D might be TRBD2 (7 bases). The CDR3 consists of 16 residues. Germline CDR1 and CDR2: SGHRS and YFSETQ. The V and J ends lost 2 bases and 4 bases respectively, with 17 bases between them. The CDR3, as DNA: TGCGCCAGCAGCTTTTACGGGGGGCCGGTAGCAGATACGCAGTATTTT. Translation gives CASSFYGGPVADTQYF.

The CDR3 here is CASSQTGGNTEAFF. The CDR3 nucleotides read TGTGCCAGCAGCCAGACAGGTGGGAACACTGAAGCTTTCTTT. The chain carries TRBV4-2 and TRBJ1-1; D might be TRBD1 (6 bases). V was cut by 3 bases and J by 1 base, with 9 bases left in between. The CDR3 spans 14 residues. The germline CDR1 and CDR2 sequences are LGHNA and YNFKEQ.

V and J are TRBV6-5 and TRBJ1-2; 8 nucleotides line up with TRBD1. Germline trimming cut 6 bases from V and 4 bases from J; bases unmatched to any gene: 10. Germline-derived CDR1 and CDR2 are MNHEY and SVGAGI. CDR3 size: 15 residues. The CDR3 is CASSFGQGDAYGYTF. In DNA form, the CDR3 reads TGTGCCAGCAGCTTCGGACAGGGAGACGCCTATGGCTACACCTTC.

CDR3 amino acids: CASGLVNEKLFF. In DNA, the CDR3 is TGTGCCTCCGGCCTGGTTAATGAAAAACTGTTTTTT. The gene calls are TRBV6-6 and TRBJ1-4; the D is unclear. The CDR3 runs 12 residues. V lost 11 bases, J lost 4 bases, and 11 bases lay in between. Germline CDR1 and CDR2: MNHNY and SVGAGI (reference sequence).